The present entry profiles one TCR beta chain with its context. The sample originates from a study of blood T cell repertoires in COVID-19. The wider study: Some COVID-19 samples were acute and others convalescent; all came from the United States, Italy and Spain. From T cells, B-cell-depleted T cells, or PBMCs came the material, which was cDNA or gDNA.

The CDR3 runs 14 residues. CDR1 LNHDA and CDR2 SQIVND come from the germline V gene (reference sequence). V was pared by 6 bases and J by 0 bases, with 10 bases between. Recruitment covered about two dozen US areas and drew participants whose ages spanned roughly 18 to 90 years. As handled by the study authors: Reference gene primer amplification yielded estimated nucleated cell counts. Measured with immunoSEQ multiplex PCR; TCRdb has only the in-frame clones, and not every one. From that table come the V and J calls and clone size; the DNA was used to work out D and trimming. The table records 130,000 to 150,000 clones, around 87% of them present only once.

The chain links TRBV19 to TRBJ2-3; D might be TRBD2 (6 bases). The sequenced sample consisted of PBMCs or T cells enriched from blood (not recorded which). The sequence was collected from a man in his 60s who had recovered from COVID-19. The CDR3 DNA follows: TGTGCCAGTAGGGAGGGCTGGAGCACAGATACGCAGTATTTT. It translates to CASREGWSTDTQYF. The whole variable domain, filled in from reference TRBV19 and TRBJ2-3, reads DGGITQSPKYLFRKEGQNVTLSCEQNLNHDAMYWYRQDPGQGLRLIYYSQIVNDFQKGDIAEGYSVSREKKESFPLTVTSAQKNPTAFYLCASREGWSTDTQYFGPGTRLTVL.